This T cell receptor (beta chain) was recorded in a study of blood T cell repertoires in COVID-19. Overall study: The United States, Italy and Spain provided the acute and convalescent COVID-19 samples. PBMCs, B-cell-depleted T cells, or T cells were the source of the cDNA or gDNA that made up the material.

As processed by the authors: Estimated nucleated cell counts came from reference gene primer amplification. Profiling relied on immunoSEQ multiplex PCR, and the TCRdb table lists in-frame clones only, not all of them. V and J calls and clone size are as listed in that table; D and trimming were resolved from the DNA. The sample has 180,000 or so clones, around 82% seen once. Within the sample, this clone is medium-sized (0.01 to 0.1%). J was trimmed by 2 bases and V by 6 bases; bases with no gene match: 10. CDR1 is SGHAT and CDR2 is FQNNGV in the germline V gene. This CDR3 region has 16 residues. The clonotype was recovered from a human donor with acute or convalescent COVID-19. The donor label of this sample is uncertain. Sequences were obtained from peripheral blood. The chain is built from TRBV11-2 and TRBJ1-2; the match to TRBD1 covers 9 bases. The CDR3 loop reads CASRHGAQGANYGYTF. The CDR3, as DNA: TGTGCCAGCAGGCACGGGGCACAGGGGGCGAACTATGGCTACACCTTC.